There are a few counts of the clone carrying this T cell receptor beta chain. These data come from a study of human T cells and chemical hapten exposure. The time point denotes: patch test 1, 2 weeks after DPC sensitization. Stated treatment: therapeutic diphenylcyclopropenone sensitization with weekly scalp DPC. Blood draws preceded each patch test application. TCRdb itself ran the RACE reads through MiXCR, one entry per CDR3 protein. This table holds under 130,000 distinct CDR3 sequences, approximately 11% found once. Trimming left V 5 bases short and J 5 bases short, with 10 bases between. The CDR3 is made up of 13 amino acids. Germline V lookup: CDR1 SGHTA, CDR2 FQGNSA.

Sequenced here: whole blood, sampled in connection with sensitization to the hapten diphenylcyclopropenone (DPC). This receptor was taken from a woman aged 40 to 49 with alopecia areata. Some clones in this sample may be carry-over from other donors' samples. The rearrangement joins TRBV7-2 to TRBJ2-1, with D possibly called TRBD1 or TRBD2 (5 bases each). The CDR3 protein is CASSRGINNEQFF. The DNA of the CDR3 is TGTGCCAGCAGCCGGGGCATAAACAATGAGCAGTTCTTC.